The sequence of this TCR beta chain was determined in a study of blood T cells in healthy people across ages. Overall study results and limits: Higher diversity, along with more naive CD4+ cells, distinguished long-lived donors from aged donors.

The second PCR ran 7 to 11 cycles with a sample-barcoded 5' primer and J-beta primers. Per-sample output comprised a minimum of 3 million paired-end reads containing CDR3. TCRdb recomputed calls from the 5' RACE reads with MiXCR, one row per CDR3 protein. The sample contains roughly 500,000 distinct CDR3 sequences, approximately 27% of which appear only once. As for this clonotype: Its antigen remains unknown.

V lost 1 base and J lost 0; bases outside the gene matches: 2. Germline V lookup: CDR1 SEHNR, CDR2 FQNEAQ (reference sequence). The CDR3 covers 16 residues. The rearrangement joins TRBV7-9 to TRBJ2-7, with TRBD1 matching 11 bases. Sample: blood. This receptor was identified in an older woman in good health. CDR3 in amino acids: CASSLGTGGHSYEQYF. The CDR3 region has the DNA TGTGCCAGCAGCTTAGGGACAGGGGGCCACTCCTACGAGCAGTACTTC.